This T cell receptor (beta chain) originates from a study of post-analysis software for immune sequencing data. This clonotype was observed a few times. As yet, its antigen is unknown. The CDR3 totals 15 residues. V shed 0 bases and J shed 2 bases, with 11 bases lying between them. Germline assignment: CDR1 SGHVS and CDR2 FQNEAQ. Study results and caveats: There were roughly 5 TRBV segments more frequent in patients than controls, and TRBV5-6, TRBV5-1 and TRBV20-1 were among them.

Researchers reported that TCR beta cDNA libraries carried unique molecular identifiers. MiXCR, run by TCRdb on the PCR reads, gives a single entry per CDR3 protein. The sample has about 430,000 distinct CDR3 sequences; roughly 38% are singletons. The clonotype comes from a girl aged 2-10 years with multiple sclerosis. Sequenced material: blood. J is TRBJ2-7 and V is TRBV7-8; D is undetermined. The chain's CDR3 is CASSLARILTYEQYF. CDR3 nucleotides: TGTGCCAGCAGCTTAGCGCGAATACTGACCTACGAGCAGTACTTC.